Reported below is one T cell receptor (beta chain). Its antigen is unknown. The data originate from a study of long-term antiretroviral therapy in people with HIV. Notes on the study in general: Regardless of time point, clones expanded before ART dominated the repertoire. It was observed that HIV repertoires exhibited narrower CDR3 length ranges than controls.

They ran version v3.0 of the immunoSEQ assay at survey level. In sequencing, about 40,000-50,000 T-cell genomes per sample were targeted. Only in-frame clones appear in the TCRdb table, and some are missing; sequencing was by immunoSEQ multiplex PCR. The sample includes about 24,000 clones, around 81% seen only once; the top ten take about a sixth. Per donor, a minimum of one pre-ART and a minimum of two post-ART PBMC samples were available. Trimming shortened V by 3 bases and J by 3 bases, and 15 bases separated the two germline ends. This CDR3 is built from 16 residues. The V gene's germline CDR1 is SGDLS and CDR2 YYNGEE.

V is TRBV9 and J is TRBJ2-2; D might be TRBD1 (7 bases). The input for sequencing was unsorted PBMCs, taken at the start of antiretroviral therapy, before treatment. This clonotype was obtained from a woman between 18 and 30 years old with HIV. The CDR3 DNA sequence: TGTGCCAGCAGCGCCCGGGAGACAGGGCACACCGGGGAGCTGTTTTTT. As protein: CASSARETGHTGELFF. The full variable domain, in which reference TRBV9 and TRBJ2-2 provide the parts outside the CDR3, is DSGVTQTPKHLITATGQRVTLRCSPRSGDLSVYWYQQSLDQGLQFLIQYYNGEERAKGNILERFSAQQFPDLHSELNLSSLELGDSALYFCASSARETGHTGELFFGEGSRLTVL.